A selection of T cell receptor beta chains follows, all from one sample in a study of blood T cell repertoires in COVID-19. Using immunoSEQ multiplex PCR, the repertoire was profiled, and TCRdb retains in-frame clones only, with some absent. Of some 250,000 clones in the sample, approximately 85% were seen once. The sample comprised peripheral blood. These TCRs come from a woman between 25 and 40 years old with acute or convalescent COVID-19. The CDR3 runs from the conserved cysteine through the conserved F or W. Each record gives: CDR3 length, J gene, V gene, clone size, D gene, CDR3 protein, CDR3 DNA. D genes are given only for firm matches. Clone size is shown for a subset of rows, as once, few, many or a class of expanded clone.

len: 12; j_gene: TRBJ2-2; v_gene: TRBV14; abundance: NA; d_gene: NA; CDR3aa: CASLGRSGELFF; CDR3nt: TGTGCCAGCTTGGGCAGGTCGGGGGAGCTGTTTTTT
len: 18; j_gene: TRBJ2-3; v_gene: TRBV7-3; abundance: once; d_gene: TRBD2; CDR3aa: CASSSKGTSGIGADTQYF; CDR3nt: TGTGCCAGCAGCTCGAAAGGGACTAGCGGGATTGGCGCAGATACGCAGTATTTT
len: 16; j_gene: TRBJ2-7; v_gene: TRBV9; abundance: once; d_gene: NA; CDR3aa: CASSVEGGSGKHEQYF; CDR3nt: TGTGCCAGCAGCGTCGAGGGGGGGAGCGGGAAGCACGAGCAGTACTTC
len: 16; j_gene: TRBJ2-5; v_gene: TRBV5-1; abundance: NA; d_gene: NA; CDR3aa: CASSKGASHRQETQYF; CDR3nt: TGCGCCAGCAGCAAAGGGGCGTCTCATCGACAAGAGACCCAGTACTTC
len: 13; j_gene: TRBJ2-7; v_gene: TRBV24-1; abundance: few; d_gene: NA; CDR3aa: CATSSPRSYEQYF; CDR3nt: TGTGCCACCTCGTCTCCTCGCTCCTACGAGCAGTACTTC
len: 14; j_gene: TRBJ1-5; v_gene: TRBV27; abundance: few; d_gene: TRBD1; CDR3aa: CASSFQGAGQPQHF; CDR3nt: TGTGCCAGCAGTTTTCAGGGGGCTGGTCAGCCCCAGCATTTT
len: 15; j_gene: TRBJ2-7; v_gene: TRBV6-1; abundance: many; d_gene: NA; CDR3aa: CASSEAIGGNYEQYF; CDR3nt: TGTGCCAGCAGTGAAGCGATCGGCGGAAACTACGAGCAGTACTTC
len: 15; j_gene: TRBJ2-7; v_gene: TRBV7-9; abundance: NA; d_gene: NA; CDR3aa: CASSLVVGYGYEQYF; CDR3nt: TGTGCCAGCAGCTTAGTAGTGGGTTACGGGTACGAGCAGTACTTC
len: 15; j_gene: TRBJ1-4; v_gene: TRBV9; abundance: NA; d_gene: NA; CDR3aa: CASSETGTSNEKLFF; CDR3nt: TGTGCCAGCAGCGAGACCGGGACATCTAATGAAAAACTGTTTTTT
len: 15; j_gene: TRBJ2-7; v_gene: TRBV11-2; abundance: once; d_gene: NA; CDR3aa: CASSPPAYSSYEQYF; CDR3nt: TGTGCCAGCAGCCCCCCCGCCTATAGCTCCTACGAGCAGTACTTC
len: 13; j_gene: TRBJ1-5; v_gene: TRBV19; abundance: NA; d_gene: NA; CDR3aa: CASTELGNQPQHF; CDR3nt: TGTGCCAGTACCGAGTTGGGCAATCAGCCCCAGCATTTT
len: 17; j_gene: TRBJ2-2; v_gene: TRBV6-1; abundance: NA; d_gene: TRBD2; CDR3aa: CASSEEDGGSSTGELFF; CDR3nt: TGTGCCAGCAGTGAAGAGGATGGCGGGAGTAGCACCGGGGAGCTGTTTTTT
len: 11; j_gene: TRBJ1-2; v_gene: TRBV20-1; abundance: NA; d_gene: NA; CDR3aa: CSAISGVGYTF; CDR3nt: TGCAGTGCTATATCGGGGGTTGGCTACACCTTC
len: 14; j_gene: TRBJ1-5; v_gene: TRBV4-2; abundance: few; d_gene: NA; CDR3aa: CASSQRTGNQPQHF; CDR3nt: TGTGCCAGCAGCCAACGGACAGGCAATCAGCCCCAGCATTTT
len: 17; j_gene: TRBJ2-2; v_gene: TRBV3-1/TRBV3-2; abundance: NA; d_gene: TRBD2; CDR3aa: CASSQRETSGNTGELFF; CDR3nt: TGTGCCAGCAGCCAAAGGGAGACTAGCGGCAACACCGGGGAGCTGTTTTTT
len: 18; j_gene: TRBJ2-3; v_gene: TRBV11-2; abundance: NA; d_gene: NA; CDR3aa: CASSPRPPRSQRSDTQYF; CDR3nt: TGTGCCAGCAGCCCTCGCCCCCCCAGAAGTCAAAGATCAGATACGCAGTATTTT
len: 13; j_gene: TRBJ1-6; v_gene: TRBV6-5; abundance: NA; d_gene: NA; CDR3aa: CASRNRENSPLHF; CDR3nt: TGTGCCAGCAGAAACAGGGAGAATTCACCCCTCCACTTT
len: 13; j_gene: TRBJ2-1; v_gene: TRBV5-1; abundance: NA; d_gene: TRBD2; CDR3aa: CASSTAGGPEQFF; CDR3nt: TGCGCCAGCTCGACAGCGGGAGGACCTGAGCAGTTCTTC
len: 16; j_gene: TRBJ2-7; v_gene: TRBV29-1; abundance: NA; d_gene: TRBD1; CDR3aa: CSVEGGQGAGSYEQYF; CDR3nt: TGCAGCGTTGAAGGCGGACAGGGGGCCGGCTCCTACGAGCAGTACTTC
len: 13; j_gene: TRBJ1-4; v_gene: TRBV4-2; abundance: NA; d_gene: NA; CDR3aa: CASSQTQGQTINF; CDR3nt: TGTGCCAGCAGCCAGACACAGGGCCAAACGATAAATTTT
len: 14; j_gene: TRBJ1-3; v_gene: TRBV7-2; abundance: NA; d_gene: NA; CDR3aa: CASSPPGAGNTIYF; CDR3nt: TGTGCCAGCAGCCCTCCAGGGGCTGGAAACACCATATATTTT
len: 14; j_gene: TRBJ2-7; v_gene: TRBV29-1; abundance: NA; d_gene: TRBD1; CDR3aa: CSVVRTGGGYEQYF; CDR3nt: TGCAGCGTTGTAAGGACAGGGGGCGGTTACGAGCAGTACTTC
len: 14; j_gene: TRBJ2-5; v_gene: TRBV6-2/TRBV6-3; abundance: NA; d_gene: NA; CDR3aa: CASSYANREETQYF; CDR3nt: TGTGCCAGCAGTTACGCCAACAGGGAGGAGACCCAGTACTTC
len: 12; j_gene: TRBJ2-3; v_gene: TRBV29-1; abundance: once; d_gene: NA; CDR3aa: CSVVHLTDTQYF; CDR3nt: TGCAGCGTTGTTCACCTAACAGATACGCAGTATTTT
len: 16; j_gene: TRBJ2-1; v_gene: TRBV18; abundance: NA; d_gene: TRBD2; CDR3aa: CASSPLAGGSLNEQFF; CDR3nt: TGTGCCAGCTCACCACTAGCGGGAGGGTCCCTGAATGAGCAGTTCTTC
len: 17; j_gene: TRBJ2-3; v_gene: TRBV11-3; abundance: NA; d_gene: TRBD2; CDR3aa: CASSLGTSGRLEDTQYF; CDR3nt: TGTGCCAGCAGCTTAGGGACTAGCGGGAGATTAGAAGATACGCAGTATTTT
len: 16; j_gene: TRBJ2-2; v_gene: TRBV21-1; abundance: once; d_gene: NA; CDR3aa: CASSPQGQTNTGELFF; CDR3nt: TGTGCCAGCAGCCCTCAGGGACAGACGAACACCGGGGAGCTGTTTTTT
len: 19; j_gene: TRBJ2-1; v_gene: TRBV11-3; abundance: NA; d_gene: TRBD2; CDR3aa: CASSLSSGTSGSWYNEQFF; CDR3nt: TGTGCCAGCAGCTTAAGTTCCGGGACTAGCGGGAGTTGGTACAATGAGCAGTTCTTC
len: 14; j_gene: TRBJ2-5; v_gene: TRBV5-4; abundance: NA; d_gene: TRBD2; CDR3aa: CASSLASGRETQYF; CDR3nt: TGTGCCAGCAGCTTGGCTAGCGGGAGGGAGACCCAGTACTTC
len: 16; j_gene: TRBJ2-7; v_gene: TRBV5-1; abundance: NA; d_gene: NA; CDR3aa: CASSYGSGSPLYEQYF; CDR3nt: TGCGCCAGCAGCTACGGGAGTGGGTCCCCCCTCTACGAGCAGTACTTC
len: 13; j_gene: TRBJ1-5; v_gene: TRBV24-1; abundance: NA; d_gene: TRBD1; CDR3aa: CATQPGGEQPQHF; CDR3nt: TGTGCCACTCAGCCAGGGGGCGAACAGCCCCAGCATTTT
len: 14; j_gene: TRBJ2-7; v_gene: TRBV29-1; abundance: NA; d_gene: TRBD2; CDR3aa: CSVLTASGTYEQYF; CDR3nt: TGCAGCGTTCTTACCGCTAGCGGCACCTACGAGCAGTACTTC
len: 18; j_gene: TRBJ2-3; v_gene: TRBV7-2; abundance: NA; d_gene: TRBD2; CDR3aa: CASSPGTSGSSRTDTQYF; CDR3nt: TGTGCCAGCAGCCCAGGGACTAGCGGGAGCTCACGCACAGATACGCAGTATTTT
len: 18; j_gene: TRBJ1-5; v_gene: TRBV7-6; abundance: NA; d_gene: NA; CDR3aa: CASSLGMGGGSQNQPQHF; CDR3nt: TGTGCCAGCAGCTTAGGCATGGGAGGCGGGAGCCAGAATCAGCCCCAGCATTTT
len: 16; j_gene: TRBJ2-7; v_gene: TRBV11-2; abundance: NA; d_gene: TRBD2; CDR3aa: CASSPPGLAGGFEQYF; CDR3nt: TGTGCCAGCAGCCCCCCAGGCCTAGCGGGAGGATTCGAGCAGTACTTC
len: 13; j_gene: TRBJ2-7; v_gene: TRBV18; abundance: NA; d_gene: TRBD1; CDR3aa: CASSTQQGWEQYF; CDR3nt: TGTGCCAGCTCAACACAACAGGGGTGGGAGCAGTACTTC
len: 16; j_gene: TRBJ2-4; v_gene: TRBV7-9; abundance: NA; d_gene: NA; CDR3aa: CASRHAPEGAKNIQYF; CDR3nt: TGTGCCAGCAGGCACGCTCCGGAGGGGGCCAAAAACATTCAGTACTTC
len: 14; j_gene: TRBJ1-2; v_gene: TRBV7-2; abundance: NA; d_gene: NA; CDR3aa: CASSLDVRINGYTF; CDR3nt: TGTGCCAGCAGCTTAGATGTGCGTATCAATGGCTACACCTTC
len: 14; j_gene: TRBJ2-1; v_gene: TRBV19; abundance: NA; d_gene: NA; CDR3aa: CASRGWRGDNEQFF; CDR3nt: TGTGCCAGTAGAGGCTGGCGGGGAGACAATGAGCAGTTCTTC
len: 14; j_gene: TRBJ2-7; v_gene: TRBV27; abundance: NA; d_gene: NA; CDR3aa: CASSPRSSSYEQYF; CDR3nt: TGTGCCAGCAGTCCCCGAAGTAGCTCCTACGAGCAGTACTTC
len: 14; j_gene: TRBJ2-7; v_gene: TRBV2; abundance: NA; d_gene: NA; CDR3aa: CASSPNRQTHEQYF; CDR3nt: TGTGCCAGCAGTCCTAACCGACAGACTCACGAGCAGTACTTC
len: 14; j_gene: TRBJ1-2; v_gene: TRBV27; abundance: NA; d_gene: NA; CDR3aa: CASSFRGGDYGYTF; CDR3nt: TGTGCCAGCAGTTTTAGGGGCGGGGACTATGGCTACACCTTC
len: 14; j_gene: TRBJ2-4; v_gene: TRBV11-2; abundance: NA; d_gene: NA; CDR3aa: CASSLSFQVPIQYF; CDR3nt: TGTGCCAGCAGCTTAAGTTTTCAGGTGCCCATTCAGTACTTC
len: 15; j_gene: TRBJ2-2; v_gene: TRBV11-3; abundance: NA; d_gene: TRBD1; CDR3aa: CASSPGTGNTGELFF; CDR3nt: TGTGCCAGCAGTCCCGGGACAGGGAACACCGGGGAGCTGTTTTTT
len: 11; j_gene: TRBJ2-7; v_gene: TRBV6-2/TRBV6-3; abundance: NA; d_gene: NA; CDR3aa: CASSDNYEQYF; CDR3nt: TGTGCCAGCAGTGACAACTACGAGCAGTACTTC
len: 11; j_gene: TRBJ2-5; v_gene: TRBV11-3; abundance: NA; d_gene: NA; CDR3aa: CASSHQETQYF; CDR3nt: TGTGCCAGCAGCCACCAGGAGACCCAGTACTTC
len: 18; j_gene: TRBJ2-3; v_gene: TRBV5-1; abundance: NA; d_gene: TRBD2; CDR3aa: CASSLVLLAGVRTDTQYF; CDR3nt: TGCGCCAGCAGCTTGGTACTCCTAGCGGGAGTTCGTACAGATACGCAGTATTTT
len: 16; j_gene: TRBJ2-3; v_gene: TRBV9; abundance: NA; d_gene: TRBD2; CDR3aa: CASSPRLAGSTDTQYF; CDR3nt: TGTGCCAGCAGCCCCCGACTAGCGGGTAGCACAGATACGCAGTATTTT
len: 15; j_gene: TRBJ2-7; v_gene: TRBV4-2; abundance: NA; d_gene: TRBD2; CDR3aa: CASSLGTSGAYEQYF; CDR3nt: TGTGCCAGCAGTCTCGGGACTAGCGGGGCCTACGAGCAGTACTTC